This entry lists 23 T cell receptor beta chains sequenced from one sample in a study of regulatory T cells in long-lasting Graves disease. Arm-PCR of CDR3 regions and iRepertoire HTBI primers were used to build TCR beta libraries. Each CDR3 protein is one row after TCRdb ran MiXCR on the multiplex PCR reads. The sample includes around 320,000 distinct CDR3 sequences, roughly 17% of them seen just once. Regarding time point: newly diagnosed GD, antithyroid drugs for less than 3 months. The TCR library was made from RNA that had been extracted from PBMCs in TRIzol. These data were also reused for a study on T cells in Graves' hyperthyroidism and ophthalmopathy.

This sample comprised peripheral blood mononuclear cells (PBMCs), obtained at new diagnosis, from a patient treated with antithyroid drugs. These receptors originate from a man between 40 and 49 years old with Graves disease.

This clonotype was detected only a few times. Given a much more abundant clone one base away, this may be a read error. The chain links TRBV30 to TRBJ1-5; 8 nucleotides agree with TRBD1. J lost 0 bases, V lost 1 base, and 2 bases had no gene match. The CDR3 covers 15 residues. CDR1 and CDR2 (germline): GTSNPN, SVGIG (reference sequence). This CDR3 is CAWSEGTGSNQPQHF. For the CDR3, the DNA is TGTGCCTGGAGTGAAGGGACAGGTAGCAATCAGCCCCAGCATTTT.

Regarding this clonotype: This may come from a read error, since a much larger clone is one base off. This chain joins TRBV13 and TRBJ2-7, with D perhaps TRBD2 (5 bases). In germline, CDR1 is PRHDT, CDR2 FYEKMQ (reference sequence). The CDR3 loop spans 14 amino acids. Trimming cost V 4 bases and J 7 bases, with 17 bases left between them. The CDR3 loop reads CASSSRAVANEQYF. The CDR3 region has the DNA TGTGCCAGCAGCTCCCGAGCGGTTGCCAATGAGCAGTACTTC.

Many counts were recorded for this clonotype. The CDR3 nucleotides read TGCGCCAGCAGTAGACAGGGTGGGAGTAGCACTGAAGCTTTCTTT. Translation gives CASSRQGGSSTEAFF. This chain joins TRBV5-1 and TRBJ1-1, with 7 bases matching TRBD1. Trimming took 5 bases from V and 4 from J; bases not matched to a gene: 11. Germline V gene data show CDR1 as SGHRS and CDR2 as YFSETQ. This CDR3 region has 15 residues.

This clonotype has ten or more counts. The V gene is TRBV5-1, the J gene TRBJ1-4, with a possible D match to TRBD1 (5 bases). V lost 1 base and J 5 bases, leaving 9 bases between the germline ends. The CDR3 is 14 residues long. Germline V gives CDR1 SGHRS, CDR2 YFSETQ. The CDR3 region has the DNA TGCGCCAGCAGCTTGTGGACACGGAATGAAAAACTGTTTTTT. Amino acid sequence: CASSLWTRNEKLFF.

The chain has TRBV27 and TRBJ1-1; 9 nucleotides line up with TRBD1. With 8 bases clipped from V and 3 bases from J, the junction kept 13 bases outside the gene matches. The CDR3 is made up of 16 amino acids. Looked up from germline, CDR1 is MNHEY and CDR2 is SMNVEV (reference sequence). The CDR3 nucleotides are TGTGCCAGCCCTTTCTGGAAGGGGGACAGGGACACTGAAGCTTTCTTT. Protein sequence: CASPFWKGDRDTEAFF.

The V call is TRBV4-1, the J call TRBJ1-1; 10 bases fit TRBD1. The CDR3 has 16 amino acids. V lost 1 base, J lost 8 bases, and 10 bases stayed unmatched. CDR1 is MGHRA and CDR2 is YSYEKL in the germline V gene. The CDR3 sequence is CASSQGTGGRSLEAFF. The CDR3 coding sequence is TGCGCCAGCAGCCAAGGGACAGGGGGTCGATCTCTGGAAGCTTTCTTT.

Details on this clonotype: A read error may explain this, as a much larger clone is one base away. The rearrangement uses TRBV11-3 and TRBJ2-5; 11 nucleotides match TRBD2. CDR3 length: 17 residues. Germline V CDR1 and CDR2: SGHNT, YENEEA. The CDR3 nucleotides read TGTGCCAGCAGCTTCAACCCCGGACTAGCGGGCCAAGAGACCCAGTGCTTC. As protein: CASSFNPGLAGQETQCF.

This clonotype appeared a few times. The chain has TRBV19 and TRBJ2-1; possibly TRBD1 for D (6 bases). Trimming took off 3 bases at V and 6 bases at J, with 12 bases between the two ends. CDR3 size: 14 residues. The germline V gene encodes CDR1 LNHDA and CDR2 SQIVND (reference sequence). The CDR3 reads CASSMNRASNEQFF. The CDR3 region has the DNA TGTGCCAGTAGTATGAACAGGGCGTCCAATGAGCAGTTCTTC.

The rearrangement uses TRBV5-8 and TRBJ1-1; possible D gene TRBD1, 5 bases. Per the germline V gene, CDR1 is SGHTS and CDR2 is YDEGEE. Trimming cost V 3 bases and J 6 bases, with 12 bases left between them. The CDR3 runs to 13 residues. The CDR3 loop is CASSSGLGAEAFF. In DNA, the CDR3 is TGTGCCAGCAGCTCGGGTCTGGGGGCTGAAGCTTTCTTT.

The chain joins TRBV2 to TRBJ2-7; 13 bases fit TRBD2. V lost 4 bases and J lost 0; bases outside the gene matches: 9. Germline CDR1 SNHLY, CDR2 FYNNEI. The CDR3 has 18 residues. The CDR3 protein is CASSGKGLAGRSSYEQYF. In nucleotides, the CDR3 is TGTGCCAGCAGTGGAAAGGGACTAGCGGGGCGGAGCTCCTACGAGCAGTACTTC.

The V gene is TRBV6-1, the J gene TRBJ1-3; tentatively, D is TRBD1 (5 bases). Germline loops: CDR1 MNHNS, CDR2 SASEGT. The CDR3 loop spans 18 amino acids. With 6 bases removed from V and 0 bases from J, the gap between germline ends came to 21 bases. CDR3 coding DNA: TGTGCCAGCAGCCACCGGAGTGGAGGGGCTCACTCTGGAAACACCATATATTTT. Amino acids: CASSHRSGGAHSGNTIYF.

The chain recombines TRBV5-6 with TRBJ1-2; D is undetermined. The CDR3 totals 15 residues. Germline V gives CDR1 SGHDT, CDR2 YYEEEE. V was trimmed by 0 bases and J by 2 bases, leaving 11 bases between them. CDR3 protein: CASSLVGETNYGYTF. In DNA, the CDR3 is TGTGCCAGCAGCTTGGTCGGAGAAACCAACTATGGCTACACCTTC.

CDR3 region: CASSAWRSGANVLTF. CDR3 sequence (DNA): TGTGCCAGCAGCGCCTGGAGATCTGGGGCCAACGTCCTGACTTTC. This chain joins TRBV9 and TRBJ2-6, with D unresolved. The CDR3 runs 15 residues. The V gene's germline CDR1 is SGDLS and CDR2 YYNGEE. V was pared by 3 bases and J by 1 base, with 8 bases between.

As for this clonotype: A much larger clone differs from this one at a single base, so this may be a read error. No conserved phenylalanine or tryptophan ends this CDR3, so it is likely a read error. The chain combines TRBV6-4 with TRBJ2-2; D may be TRBD1 or TRBD2 (5 bases each). V gave up 5 bases and J gave up 5 bases, with 12 bases separating them. The germline CDR1 and CDR2 sequences are MRHNA and SNTAGT. CDR3 length: 14 residues. The CDR3 sequence is CASSWSGGTGELFI. CDR3 coding DNA: TGTGCCAGCAGTTGGAGTGGGGGTACCGGGGAGCTGTTTATT.

The chain couples TRBV4-3 to TRBJ1-1; a possible D gene is TRBD1 (5 bases). Trimming pared 1 base from V and 8 bases from J, leaving 14 bases between. Per germline, CDR1 LGHNA and CDR2 YSLEER. This CDR3 spans 14 amino acids. DNA for the CDR3: TGCGCCAGCAGCCAAGGGGACGCGGGCACCGAAGCTTTCTTT. This gives the protein CASSQGDAGTEAFF.

This clonotype was seen many times. An end of the junction does not agree with germline; a read error may underlie this. The chain has TRBV7-9 and TRBJ2-7; weak D call: TRBD2 (5 bases). CDR3 size: 13 residues. Germline V gene data show CDR1 as SEHNR and CDR2 as FQNEAQ (reference sequence). The CDR3 DNA follows: TGCGCCAGCAGCTCCCGGGGTACCTACGAGCAGTACTTC. It yields the protein CASSSRGTYEQYF.

The V and J genes are TRBV4-2 and TRBJ1-1; 9 bases fit TRBD1. The CDR3 runs 13 residues. Germline V lookup: CDR1 LGHNA, CDR2 YNFKEQ. V lost 5 bases to trimming and J lost 8 bases; unmatched junction nucleotides: 6. CDR3 nucleotides: TGTGCCAGCAGCTGGGACAGGGAGGGGGAAGCTTTCTTT. This encodes CASSWDREGEAFF.

The rearrangement joins TRBV2 to TRBJ2-3; TRBD1 agrees at 8 bases. Per the germline V gene, CDR1 is SNHLY and CDR2 is FYNNEI. The CDR3 covers 15 residues. With V trimmed by 4 bases and J by 0 bases, 3 bases remained unmatched. In DNA form, the CDR3 reads TGTGCCAGCAGTGTCAGGGGGCTCAGCACAGATACGCAGTATTTT. Protein product: CASSVRGLSTDTQYF.

Points on this clonotype: Given a much more abundant clone one base away, this may be a read error. The CDR3 end shows no conserved phenylalanine or tryptophan, and so a read error is likely. This chain connects TRBV18 to TRBJ1-1, with a possible D match to TRBD1 (5 bases). This CDR3 comprises 14 residues. V lost 7 bases and J lost 0, with 12 bases in between. Germline values: CDR1 KGHSH, CDR2 LQKENI. The CDR3 nucleotides are TGTGCCAGCTTGGAGAACAGGTTGAACACTGAAGCTTTCCTT. Its protein product is CASLENRLNTEAFL.

This clonotype has more than one count but fewer than ten. The CDR3 ends on some other residue instead of the conserved phenylalanine or tryptophan, so this is likely a read error. The DNA is omitted, as the CDR3 cannot be located on it reliably, and the CDR3 follows TCRdb's listing. The genes are TRBV12-3 or TRBV12-4 and TRBJ1-3; the table calls TRBD1, which could not be checked here. Termini included, the CDR3 measures 11 amino acids. The chain's CDR3 is CASSLGDTYSL.

This chain joins TRBV10-3 and TRBJ1-2; perhaps TRBD1 as D (5 bases). Germline V CDR1 and CDR2: ENHRY, SYGVKD. Trimming removed 0 bases from V and 4 bases from J, with 12 bases in between. This CDR3 region has 15 residues. CDR3 in amino acids: CAISESQGTLYGYTF. CDR3 bases: TGTGCCATCAGTGAGTCGCAGGGCACCCTCTATGGCTACACCTTC.

The chain carries TRBV6-5 and TRBJ2-7, with D possibly being TRBD1 (5 bases). This CDR3 spans 16 amino acids. Germline values: CDR1 MNHEY, CDR2 SVGAGI. V dropped 0 bases and J dropped 5 bases, with 17 bases sitting between them. The CDR3 reads CASSYSVQGVMHEQYF. CDR3 sequence (DNA): TGTGCCAGCAGTTACTCTGTGCAGGGTGTGATGCACGAGCAGTACTTC.

This clonotype was seen only a few times. This chain uses TRBV27 with TRBJ2-1; D is unresolved. The CDR3 runs 14 residues. The V gene's germline CDR1 is MNHEY and CDR2 SMNVEV (reference sequence). V lost 2 bases to trimming and J lost 7 bases, with 12 bases between them. For the CDR3, the DNA is TGTGCCAGCAGTTTAGTGGTCCCCTCGAATGAGCAGTTCTTC. Protein product: CASSLVVPSNEQFF.